A single sample is the source of the 21 T cell receptor beta chains below, sequenced in a study of T cell repertoires in cytomegalovirus infection. No antigen has been assigned to these receptors. Each CDR3 protein gets one entry after TCRdb re-called the reads with MiXCR. The sample has roughly 990,000 distinct CDR3 sequences, about 33% seen once; the top ten hold 13%. Sample: cultured CD8+ T cells from PBMCs, taken from culture after CMV antigen stimulation. The source is a human donor in good health (CMV status not recorded). Some clones in this sample may be carry-over from other donors' samples.

In its sample, this clonotype was seen many times. This rearrangement joins TRBV7-2 to TRBJ2-1; D ambiguous. This CDR3 has 12 amino acids. CDR1 SGHTA and CDR2 FQGNSA come from the germline V gene. V dropped 1 base and J dropped 9 bases, with 7 bases sitting between them. CDR3 in amino acids: CASSLGLLEQFF. CDR3 bases: TGTGCCAGCAGCTTAGGTCTACTTGAGCAGTTCTTC.

This clonotype was counted once. This chain connects TRBV9 to TRBJ1-5; D unclear. CDR3 length: 15 amino acids. Trimming took off 3 bases at V and 4 bases at J, with 14 bases between the two ends. Germline loops: CDR1 SGDLS, CDR2 YYNGEE. This CDR3 is CASSAAGRVNQPQHF. The CDR3 DNA sequence: TGTGCCAGCAGCGCCGCCGGGAGAGTGAATCAGCCCCAGCATTTT.

The chain recombines TRBV7-4 with TRBJ2-3, with a tentative D call TRBD1 (6 bases). V dropped 5 bases and J dropped 2 bases, with 17 bases sitting between them. The CDR3 is made up of 16 amino acids. CDR1 is SGHVT, CDR2 SQSDAQ, per germline. Here the CDR3 reads CASSPNRGFDTDTQYF. The CDR3 DNA sequence: TGTGCCAGCAGCCCCAATAGGGGGTTCGACACAGATACGCAGTATTTT.

The rearrangement uses TRBV10-3 and TRBJ1-2; D is undetermined. The V and J ends lost 2 bases and 4 bases respectively, with 14 bases between them. The germline V gene has CDR1 ENHRY and CDR2 SYGVKD. The CDR3 spans 15 residues. The CDR3: CAISELASTGYGYTF. Here the CDR3 DNA reads TGTGCCATCAGTGAGCTAGCGAGCACCGGCTATGGCTACACCTTC.

This chain links TRBV6-2 or TRBV6-3 with TRBJ2-2, with TRBD1 as a possible D gene (5 bases). The CDR3 has 17 amino acids. The V and J ends lost 0 bases and 1 base respectively, with 12 bases between them. Germline V gene data show CDR1 as MNHEY and CDR2 as SVGEGT. CDR3 DNA: TGTGCCAGCAGTTACTCGGTAGACAGCTTGAACACCGGGGAGCTGTTTTTT. Amino acids: CASSYSVDSLNTGELFF.

The chain recombines TRBV7-3 with TRBJ2-1; D perhaps matches TRBD2 (6 bases). CDR1 and CDR2 from the germline V gene are SGHTA and FQGTGA. With 6 bases removed from V and 7 bases from J, the gap between germline ends came to 22 bases. The CDR3 covers 16 residues. CDR3 in DNA: TGTGCCAGCAGTCTCACCGGCGGGGCCCCGGGTAATGAGCAGTTCTTC. This gives the protein CASSLTGGAPGNEQFF.

The chain recombines TRBV7-6 with TRBJ1-5; D unclear. From germline, CDR1 is SGHVS and CDR2 FNYEAQ. This CDR3 contains 14 residues. The ends were cut back, 6 bases at V and 0 bases at J, with 9 bases in the middle. This CDR3 is CASRGRPSNQPQHF. The CDR3 nucleotides are TGTGCCAGCAGAGGACGGCCTAGCAATCAGCCCCAGCATTTT.

This chain joins TRBV9 and TRBJ1-2; D gene ambiguous. Looked up from germline, CDR1 is SGDLS and CDR2 is YYNGEE. This CDR3 contains 13 residues. Trimming stripped 6 bases from V and 7 bases from J, with 16 bases between. The CDR3: CASNSGGWVGYTF. CDR3 DNA: TGTGCCAGCAACTCAGGAGGATGGGTTGGCTACACCTTC. Full variable domain (missing parts from reference TRBV9 and TRBJ1-2): DSGVTQTPKHLITATGQRVTLRCSPRSGDLSVYWYQQSLDQGLQFLIQYYNGEERAKGNILERFSAQQFPDLHSELNLSSLELGDSALYFCASNSGGWVGYTFGSGTRLTVV.

V usage is TRBV15 and J usage is TRBJ2-3; TRBD1 might be the D (5 bases). CDR1 is LNHNV, CDR2 YYDKDF, per germline (reference sequence). The CDR3 totals 15 residues. Trimming stripped 3 bases from V and 5 bases from J, with 15 bases between. CDR3: CATSRAEGARDTQYF. Written as DNA, the CDR3 is TGTGCCACCAGCAGGGCCGAAGGGGCAAGAGATACGCAGTATTTT.

This clonotype was detected a few times. CDR3 sequence reads: CASSLKSSAYPDTQYF. The CDR3 nucleotides read TGTGCCAGCAGCTTAAAGTCATCGGCCTATCCAGATACGCAGTATTTT. V gene TRBV7-6 combines with J gene TRBJ2-3, with D hard to call. Trimming removed 2 bases from V and 4 bases from J, with 16 bases in between. CDR1 is SGHVS, CDR2 FNYEAQ, per germline. The CDR3 has 16 amino acids.

This chain joins TRBV7-4 and TRBJ1-5; perhaps TRBD1 as D (5 bases). The CDR3 has 15 amino acids. The V end lost 2 bases, the J end lost 5 bases, and 13 bases lay between the germline ends. Germline-derived CDR1 and CDR2 are SGHVT and SQSDAQ. CDR3: CASSLFHRPHQPQHF. For the CDR3, the DNA is TGTGCCAGCAGCTTATTCCACAGGCCTCATCAGCCCCAGCATTTT.

V usage is TRBV27 and J usage is TRBJ1-6; a weak D match, TRBD1 (6 bases). The ends were cut back, 4 bases at V and 7 bases at J, with 17 bases in the middle. The length of the CDR3 is 16 residues. Germline V gene lookup returns CDR1 MNHEY and CDR2 SMNVEV (reference sequence). This chain's CDR3 is CASSSVLGQGNSPLHF. The CDR3 DNA sequence: TGTGCCAGCAGTTCTGTCCTTGGGCAGGGGAATTCACCCCTCCACTTT.

V is TRBV29-1 and J is TRBJ2-5; 11 bases line up with TRBD2. The CDR3 covers 17 residues. Germline CDR1 and CDR2: SQVTM and ANQGSEA. Trimming took 4 bases from V and 2 from J; bases not matched to a gene: 12. CDR3 amino acids: CSVVGLLLAGEQETQYF. CDR3 coding DNA: TGCAGCGTTGTGGGACTGTTACTAGCGGGGGAACAAGAGACCCAGTACTTC. Based on the CDR3 plus reference TRBV29-1 and TRBJ2-5, the full variable domain is SAVISQKPSRDICQRGTSLTIQCQVDSQVTMMFWYRQQPGQSLTLIATANQGSEATYESGFVIDKFPISRPNLTFSTLTVSNMSPEDSSIYLCSVVGLLLAGEQETQYFGPGTRLLVL.

This chain links TRBV19 with TRBJ2-5; D is perhaps TRBD1 (5 bases). With 0 bases removed from V and 12 bases from J, the gap between germline ends came to 11 bases. The germline V gene encodes CDR1 LNHDA and CDR2 SQIVND (reference sequence). The CDR3 is made up of 12 amino acids. The CDR3 DNA sequence: TGTGCCAGTAGTATAGATCAGCAGGGAAAGTACTTC. Encoded protein: CASSIDQQGKYF.

The chain couples TRBV6-5 to TRBJ1-2; no firm D call. Germline-derived CDR1 and CDR2 are MNHEY and SVGAGI. CDR3 length: 13 amino acids. V lost 6 bases and J lost 1, with 9 bases in between. CDR3 bases: TGTGCCAGCAGCACCAGACATAACTATGGCTACACCTTC. Translation: CASSTRHNYGYTF.

CDR3 region: CASSLFRGDMNTEAFF. CDR3 sequence (DNA): TGCGCCAGCAGCTTGTTCAGGGGGGACATGAACACTGAAGCTTTCTTT. The chain recombines TRBV5-1 with TRBJ1-1, with 7 bases that match TRBD1. Trimming removed 1 base from V and 0 bases from J; junction bases left unmatched: 6. Looked up from germline, CDR1 is SGHRS and CDR2 is YFSETQ. This CDR3 is 16 amino acids long.

The chain combines TRBV29-1 with TRBJ2-2; 11 bases line up with TRBD1. CDR1 and CDR2 from the germline V gene are SQVTM and ANQGSEA. Trimming cost V 3 bases and J 4 bases; bases outside gene matches: 1. The CDR3 runs to 14 residues. The CDR3 spells CSVEGQGVTGELFF. In DNA form, the CDR3 reads TGCAGCGTTGAGGGACAGGGGGTCACCGGGGAGCTGTTTTTT.

Concerning this clonotype: With a much larger clone just one base away, this may be a read error. This chain uses TRBV5-5 with TRBJ1-4; 7 bases are a match to TRBD1. The CDR3 consists of 15 residues. CDR1 and CDR2 (germline): SGHKS, YYEKEE (reference sequence). Trimming removed 4 bases from V and 0 bases from J; junction bases left unmatched: 3. The CDR3 is CASSPTGPTNEKLFF. The CDR3, as DNA: TGTGCCAGCAGCCCGACAGGGCCAACTAATGAAAAACTGTTTTTT.

This clonotype has ten or more counts. V and J are TRBV7-6 and TRBJ2-3; 8 positions agree with TRBD1. V lost 3 bases, J lost 4 bases, and 6 bases stayed unmatched. This CDR3 is built from 15 residues. Germline assignment: CDR1 SGHVS and CDR2 FNYEAQ. The CDR3 loop is CASSFPDRDADTQYF. The CDR3 coding sequence is TGTGCCAGCAGCTTCCCGGACAGGGATGCAGATACGCAGTATTTT.

The chain has TRBV6-5 and TRBJ2-7, with 14 bases matching TRBD2. The CDR3 is 14 residues long. CDR1 is MNHEY and CDR2 is SVGAGI in the germline V gene. The V gene end was trimmed by 6 bases and the J gene end by 6 bases; junction bases not matched to a gene: 4. The CDR3 DNA sequence: TGTGCCAGCAGCTCGGGACTAGCGGGGGTCGAGCAGTACTTC. Translating it yields CASSSGLAGVEQYF.

The CDR3 spells CASSPGLWGDTQYF. The CDR3 bases are TGTGCCAGCAGCCCGGGACTTTGGGGAGATACGCAGTATTTT. J is TRBJ2-3 and V is TRBV7-8; D may be TRBD2 (6 bases). CDR3 length: 14 residues. In germline, CDR1 is SGHVS, CDR2 FQNEAQ. V lost 5 bases, J lost 5 bases, and 14 bases lay in between.